Presented here are 8 T cell receptor beta chains from one specimen sequenced in a study of blood T cell repertoires in COVID-19. The protocol was immunoSEQ multiplex PCR, while the TCRdb copy is restricted to in-frame clones and leaves out a portion. The sample has 110,000 to 150,000 clones; just under 90% are singletons. The source material was peripheral blood. These receptors were taken from a woman older than 75 with acute or convalescent COVID-19.

The count of this clone is one. J is TRBJ2-7 and V is TRBV5-1, with 12 bases that match TRBD2. The germline V gene encodes CDR1 SGHRS and CDR2 YFSETQ. This CDR3 is built from 16 residues. V was clipped by 4 bases and J by 6 bases; unmatched bases: 11. The CDR3 protein is CASSQTASGGASEQYF. The DNA of the CDR3 is TGCGCCAGCAGCCAAACCGCTAGCGGGGGGGCCTCCGAGCAGTACTTC. Supplemented by reference TRBV5-1 and TRBJ2-7, the full variable domain reads KAGVTQTPRYLIKTRGQQVTLSCSPISGHRSVSWYQQTPGQGLQFLFEYFSETQRNKGNFPGRFSGRQFSNSRSEMNVSTLELGDSALYLCASSQTASGGASEQYFGPGTRLTVT.

V gene TRBV18 combines with J gene TRBJ1-2, with 8 bases matching TRBD1. Germline assignment: CDR1 KGHSH and CDR2 LQKENI. The ends lost 3 bases at V and 6 bases at J; junction bases unmatched: 6. The CDR3 covers 14 residues. CDR3 bases: TGTGCCAGCTCACCGTTGGACAGGGTGGATGGCTACACCTTC. Protein product: CASSPLDRVDGYTF.

The table lists this clone with a count of one. The chain links TRBV6-5 to TRBJ2-5, with D possibly matching TRBD2 (5 bases). Germline CDR1 MNHEY, CDR2 SVGAGI. V lost 5 bases to trimming and J lost 0 bases, with 10 bases between them. The CDR3 runs 14 residues. The DNA of the CDR3 is TGTGCCAGCAGTAGGACTGGGTACCAAGAGACCCAGTACTTC. It translates to CASSRTGYQETQYF.

This chain uses TRBV13 with TRBJ1-4, with D tentatively TRBD1 (5 bases). Between the trimmed V and J ends, which lost 3 bases and 6 bases, there was a span of 11 bases. The CDR3 length is 14 residues. CDR1 and CDR2 (germline): PRHDT, FYEKMQ (reference sequence). The DNA for the CDR3 is TGTGCCAGCAGCTTGGGGCAGGGTCATGAAAAACTGTTTTTT. Translation gives CASSLGQGHEKLFF.

A few counts support this clone. V gene TRBV9 combines with J gene TRBJ1-2, with 12 bases identical to TRBD1. Germline V gene lookup returns CDR1 SGDLS and CDR2 YYNGEE. The CDR3 runs 15 residues. J lost 8 bases, V lost 0 bases, and 5 bases had no gene match. DNA of the CDR3: TGTGCCAGCAGCGTAGTTGGGACAGGGGGCGCGGGCTACACCTTC. Its protein is CASSVVGTGGAGYTF.

This rearrangement joins TRBV20-1 to TRBJ1-2; maybe TRBD1 (5 bases). The CDR3 runs to 11 residues. Trimming left V 2 bases short and J 7 bases short, with 8 bases between. Germline CDR1 is DFQATT and CDR2 is SNEGSKA (reference sequence). CDR3 region: CSARMGPGYTF. The CDR3 DNA reads as TGCAGTGCTAGAATGGGGCCTGGCTACACCTTC.

The V call is TRBV7-2, the J call TRBJ1-2, with TRBD1 identical over 11 bases. The CDR3 has 14 residues. The V and J ends lost 5 bases and 7 bases, in that order; junction bases with no gene match: 6. CDR1 SGHTA and CDR2 FQGNSA come from the germline V gene. CDR3: CASSKGQGESGYTF. The CDR3 region has the DNA TGTGCCAGCAGCAAGGGACAGGGGGAGAGTGGCTACACCTTC. Filled out from reference TRBV7-2 and TRBJ1-2, the complete variable domain reads GAGVSQSPSNKVTEKGKDVELRCDPISGHTALYWYRQSLGQGLEFLIYFQGNSAPDKSGLPSDRFSAERTGGSVSTLTIQRTQQEDSAVYLCASSKGQGESGYTFGSGTRLTVV.

This chain joins TRBV5-4 and TRBJ1-5; D remains ambiguous. CDR3 length equals 13 residues. Deletions cut 0 bases from V and 5 bases from J, with 6 bases between. Germline V gene data show CDR1 as SGHNT and CDR2 as YYREEE (reference sequence). DNA for the CDR3: TGTGCCAGCAGCTTGGAACCGGATCAGCCCCAGCATTTT. Amino acids: CASSLEPDQPQHF.